This T cell receptor beta chain was documented in a study of cytomegalovirus exposure and HLA in healthy donors listed by TCRdb under 2017. With regard to the full study: An earlier analysis of approximately 550 of the donors reported 250 to 300 Gb of sequence data and some 120 million unique TCR beta sequences from some 180 million T cells. Roughly 290 gigabases of sequencing data and 70 million to 100 million unique TCR sequences made up an early release that covered roughly 670 HLA-typed donors. The genetic ancestry cluster associated with self-reported Caucasian donors included roughly 84% of the roughly 410 genotyped donors. The study aimed to test whether signatures of past pathogen exposure could be identified by cataloging public T cell receptors. The study used immunosequencing to profile the T cell repertoires of some 600 subjects and linked those repertoires to cytomegalovirus serostatus. A separate validation cohort of more than 100 different subjects was used in addition to the 666-subject first cohort. The study combined high-throughput TCR immunosequencing, statistical association of individual TCRs with disease status, and machine learning to predict cytomegalovirus infection status. A later analysis re-examined previously published TCR beta repertoires from roughly 720 donors and added high-resolution HLA genotyping to investigate patterns of TCR occurrence. The later analysis used no new phenotypic data to find candidate immune exposures, relying instead on TCR beta sequences and their occurrence across donors. In an earlier analysis of about 590 of the donors, high-throughput TCR beta sequencing was used to judge whether each TCR beta V gene segment behaved as functional or pseudogenic. Donor age, sex, ethnicity and CMV serostatus were compiled alongside the repertoire data. A later genetic analysis took genome-wide SNP genotypes for 398 of the 666 donors and used that subset as a discovery cohort. All discovery cohort repertoires had been generated on a single sequencing platform. Class I and class II HLA loci were covered by the typing at four-digit resolution. Typing coverage varied by locus: about 620-630 donors for A, B, C, DRB1 and DQB1; roughly 520 for DQA1; about 590 for DPA1; some 470 for DPB1. Because of strong linkage in the cohort, roughly five DR-DQ haplotypes were treated as single units for association and clustering. Across 300 to 400 genotyped donors of the cohort, an average of about 200,000 unique TCR beta nucleotide sequences per donor were sequenced, and 15% to 20% of those sequences were non-productive. What the authors observed across the whole study: The presence/absence analyses assumed that sequencing depth was roughly uniform across donors, and that assumption may not be true. A further reported finding was that TCR beta sequences accurately predicted the HLA-A and HLA-B alleles for most subjects in the first cohort. In a later genetic analysis, a missense DCLRE1C variant was associated with V-gene and J-gene trimming of TCR beta chains, and the association was replicated in an independent cohort. Only TCR beta chains were sequenced in this cohort, and the absence of alpha or paired-chain data limited detectable features. The classifier was reported to diagnose cytomegalovirus status with high specificity and sensitivity in both the original cohort and the validation cohort. According to a later genetic analysis, donors in an Asian-associated ancestry cluster had fewer N-insertions in productive TCRs than the roughly 700-donor mean. The 87-base-pair reads could not distinguish some IMGT-functional V segments, including TRBV6-2 and TRBV6-3, so those segments were excluded. CMV serostatus was the only immune exposure information available for the cohort. Several of the top co-occurrence clusters appeared to be linked to parvovirus B19, influenza, CMV and Epstein-Barr virus, according to a later analysis. According to a later analysis, TCR association rates differed among HLA loci, with DRB1 alleles showing the most associated TCRs and HLA-C alleles showing the fewest. A cluster of highly shared sequence variants was judged likely to represent a technical artifact of the sequencing pipeline. Most TCR sequences were seen in very few donors, while some public TCRs were found in many individuals. When HLA alleles, especially DR and DQ, strongly co-occurred, attributing TCR associations to individual alleles was difficult. In an earlier analysis of some 500 of the donors, most TCR beta V segments appeared in productive rearrangements about 90% or about 30% of the time, broadly matching IMGT annotations. A few of the identified cytomegalovirus-associated TCR beta chains were confirmed in vitro to be specific for cytomegalovirus antigens. About 15 rarely observed V segments, including chromosome 9 orphons, were excluded from the earlier analysis of almost 600 of the donors because counts were too low. A total of fewer than 200 TCR beta chains were listed by the study as associated with cytomegalovirus. HLA typing was unavailable for some donors at each locus, so association tests used only the typed subset. In a later analysis, most CMV-associated TCR beta chains were found to appear HLA-restricted, with HLA associations seemingly driven largely by CMV exposure. In a later analysis, HLA-associated TCR beta chains were found to be more clonally expanded and to have lower generation probabilities than equally common non-associated chains. According to the authors, the approach could potentially be generalized to other disease states and immunological phenotypes. In a later analysis, about 16,000 TCR beta sequences were associated with specific HLA alleles at a false discovery rate of 0.05. Linkage disequilibrium might explain the correlated functional status among segregating V segments, but an unknown experimental factor could not be excluded.

The cohort was made up of approximately 670 healthy bone marrow donors. At the time of sampling, every cohort member was nominally healthy, though immune exposures that went unrecorded were likely present. CMV serostatus was recorded as positive for around 300 and negative for about half of the 666 cohort members, whereas no CMV serostatus was recorded for the donor in question. A peripheral blood sample was provided by each donor, and peripheral blood mononuclear cells were used for TCR beta sequencing. Genomic DNA was extracted from the blood cell samples with the Qiagen DNeasy Blood Extraction Kit. In the germline V gene, CDR1 corresponds to SGHVS and CDR2 to FNYEAQ. The CDR3 spans 14 residues, from the cysteine through the phenylalanine. Only the CDR3 DNA stays, 42 bases, in frame from base 1. Trimming accounts for 7 bases at V and 6 bases at J, while the number of junction bases matched to no gene is 5.

Libraries came from the immunoSEQ multiplex PCR assay. For the multiplex PCR, a mixture combining 60 forward primers for TCR Vbeta segments and 13 reverse primers for TCR Jbeta segments was used. The CDR3 region of rearranged TCR beta genes was amplified from genomic DNA with a multiplex PCR assay. The amplified TCR beta libraries were sequenced on the Illumina HiSeq System as 87-base-pair reads. The original methods were these. A later analysis tallied roughly 80 million unique TCR beta chains across the approximately 670 repertoires, and about 10 million of those chains were shared by two or more donors. A nearest-neighbor algorithm error-corrected the raw reads and collapsed the reads into unique sequences, merging closely related sequences to remove PCR and sequencing errors. CDR3 sequences were aligned to IMGT reference sequences to assign V, D and J gene segments. Each retained sequence needed at least a six-nucleotide match to both a V gene segment and a J gene segment. Rearrangements were called productive when the CDR3 lacked stop codons and stayed in frame with V and J; all others were non-productive. Following IMGT convention, CDR3 was defined as the stretch from the second conserved V-encoded cysteine up to the conserved J-encoded phenylalanine. The earlier analysis of about 500 of the donors excluded sequences that lacked an unambiguous match to a single V gene segment. In an earlier analysis of a few hundred of the donors, a V segment was called functional when productive rearrangements were above 56.7%, and segregating when the standard deviation between donors exceeded 5%. A statistical classification framework was built to diagnose cytomegalovirus status from the catalog of TCR beta chain sequences. In a later analysis, TCR nucleotide sequences were compared against IMGT/GENE-DB human TR gene sequences so that V and J genes could be assigned. In a later analysis, CDR3 sequences and most-parsimonious VDJ recombination scenarios were assigned using the TCRdist pipeline. In a later analysis, each TCR beta chain was defined by its CDR3 amino acid sequence together with its V-gene family, and reads lacking a unique V-gene family were excluded. To address suspected cross-contamination and a sequencing artifact, a later analysis removed 592 highly shared, low-generation-probability nucleotide sequences. In a later analysis, a clonal expansion index was calculated for each public chain from normalized within-repertoire ranks of inferred template counts. Generation probabilities in a later analysis came from a VDJ recombination model fitted to out-of-frame rearrangements, and those results were checked against IGoR. Hypergeometric tests were used in a later analysis to score TCR-TCR, TCR-HLA and TCR-CMV co-occurrence, with a repertoire-size bias correction applied to the TCR pairs. False discovery rates were estimated in a later analysis by permuting HLA or CMV assignments 20 times. A later analysis grouped co-occurring TCRs with DBSCAN, adding TCRdist sequence similarity when clustering within HLA-allele-positive subsets. Repertoires with fewer than 30,000 or more than 120,000 public chains, plus five repertoires with anomalous nucleotide sharing, were excluded from co-occurrence clustering. Entries here come from immuneACCESS through TCRdb and include only in-frame sequences with V and J called. Some clones fail to appear in such tables; in the studies checked, an unresolved V gene covers under half of the shortfall, and the cause of the remainder is unknown. Clonal size and the V and J genes are those of that table, whereas D and trimming came from the DNA. The sample table records roughly 120,000 clones; roughly 82% of these occur just once. 3.5% to 4.5% of the sample is in the top ten clones.

About this clone itself: Its specific antigen is unknown. Per-nucleotide qualities are absent, and no much larger clonotype sits a single base away.

The TCR sequence derives from a human donor in good health. The sample taken for sequencing was PBMCs. Recombination connected TRBV7-6 to TRBJ2-2; TRBD2 matches 10 bases in the middle. CDR3 loop: CASISGRAAGELFF. The bases are TGTGCCAGCATAAGCGGGAGGGCCGCCGGGGAGCTGTTTTTT. The reference TRBV7-6 and TRBJ2-2 proteins fill in what lies around the CDR3, so the full variable domain reads GAGVSQSPRYKVTKRGQDVALRCDPISGHVSLYWYRQALGQGPEFLTYFNYEAQQDKSGLPNDRFSAERPEGSISTLTIQRTEQRDSAMYRCASISGRAAGELFFGEGSRLTVL.